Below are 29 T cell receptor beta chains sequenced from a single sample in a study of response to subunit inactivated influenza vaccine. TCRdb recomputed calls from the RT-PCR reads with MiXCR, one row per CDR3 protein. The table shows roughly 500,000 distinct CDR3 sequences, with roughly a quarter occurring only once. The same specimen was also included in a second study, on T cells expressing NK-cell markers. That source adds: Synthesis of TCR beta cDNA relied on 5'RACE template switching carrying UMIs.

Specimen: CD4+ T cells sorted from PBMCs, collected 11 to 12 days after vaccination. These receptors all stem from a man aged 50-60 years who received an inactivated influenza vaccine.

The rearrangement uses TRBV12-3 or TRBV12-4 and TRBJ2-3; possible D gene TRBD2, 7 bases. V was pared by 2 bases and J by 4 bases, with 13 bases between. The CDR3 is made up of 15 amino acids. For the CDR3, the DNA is TGTGCCAGCAGTTTAAGATCGGGGGGCGCAGATACGCAGTATTTT. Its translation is CASSLRSGGADTQYF.

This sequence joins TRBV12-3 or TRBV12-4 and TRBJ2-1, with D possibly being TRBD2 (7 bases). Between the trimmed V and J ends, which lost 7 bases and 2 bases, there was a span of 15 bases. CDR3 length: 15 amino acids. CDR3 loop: CASITGGSPYNEQFF. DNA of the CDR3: TGTGCCAGCATTACGGGGGGCTCTCCCTACAATGAGCAGTTCTTC.

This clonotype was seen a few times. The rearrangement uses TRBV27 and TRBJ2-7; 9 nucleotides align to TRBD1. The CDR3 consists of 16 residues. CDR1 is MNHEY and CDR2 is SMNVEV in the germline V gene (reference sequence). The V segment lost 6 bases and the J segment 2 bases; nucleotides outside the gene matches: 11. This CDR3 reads CASSPGPGTGTYEQYF. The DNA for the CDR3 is TGTGCCAGCAGCCCAGGGCCCGGGACAGGGACCTACGAGCAGTACTTC.

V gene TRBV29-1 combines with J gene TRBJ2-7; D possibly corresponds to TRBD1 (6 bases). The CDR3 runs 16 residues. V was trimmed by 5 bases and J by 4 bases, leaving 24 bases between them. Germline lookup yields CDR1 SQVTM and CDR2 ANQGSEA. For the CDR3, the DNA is TGCAGCGTTTCTGGTATTATGGACAGCCCTACGTACGAGCAGTACTTC. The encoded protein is CSVSGIMDSPTYEQYF.

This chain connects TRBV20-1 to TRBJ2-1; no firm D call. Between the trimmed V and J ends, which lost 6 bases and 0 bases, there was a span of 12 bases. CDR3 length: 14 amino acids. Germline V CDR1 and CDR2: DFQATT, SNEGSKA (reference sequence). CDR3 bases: TGCAGTGCAGATCCGGGCAACTCCTACAATGAGCAGTTCTTC. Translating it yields CSADPGNSYNEQFF.

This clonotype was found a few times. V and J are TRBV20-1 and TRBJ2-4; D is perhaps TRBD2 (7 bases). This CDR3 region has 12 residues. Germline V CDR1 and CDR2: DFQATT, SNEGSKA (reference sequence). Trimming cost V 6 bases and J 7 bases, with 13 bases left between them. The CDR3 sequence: CSAEGGGNIQYF. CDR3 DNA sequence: TGCAGTGCCGAGGGGGGAGGGAACATTCAGTACTTC.

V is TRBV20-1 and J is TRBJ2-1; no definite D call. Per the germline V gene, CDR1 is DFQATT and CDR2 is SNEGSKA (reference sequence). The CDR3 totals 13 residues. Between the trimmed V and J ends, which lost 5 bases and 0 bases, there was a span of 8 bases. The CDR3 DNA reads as TGCAGTGCTGGGCGAGACTCCTACAATGAGCAGTTCTTC. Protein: CSAGRDSYNEQFF.

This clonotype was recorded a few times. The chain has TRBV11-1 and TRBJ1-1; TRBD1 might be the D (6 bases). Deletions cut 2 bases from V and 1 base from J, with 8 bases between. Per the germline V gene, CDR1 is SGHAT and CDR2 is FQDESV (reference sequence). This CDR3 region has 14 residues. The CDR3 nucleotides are TGTGCCAGCAGCTTAACAGGGAAGAACACTGAAGCTTTCTTT. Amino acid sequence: CASSLTGKNTEAFF.

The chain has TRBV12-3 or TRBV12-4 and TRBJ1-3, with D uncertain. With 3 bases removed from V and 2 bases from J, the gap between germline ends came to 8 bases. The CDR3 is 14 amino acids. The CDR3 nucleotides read TGTGCCAGCAGTTTGCGGGTGCCTGGAAACACCATATATTTT. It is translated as CASSLRVPGNTIYF.

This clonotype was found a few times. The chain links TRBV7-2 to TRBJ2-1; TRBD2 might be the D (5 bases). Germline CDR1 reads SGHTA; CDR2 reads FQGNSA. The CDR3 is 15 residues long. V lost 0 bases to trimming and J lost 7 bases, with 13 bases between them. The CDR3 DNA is TGTGCCAGCAGCTTAGCAGTTTTTCGAGGGAATGAGCAGTTCTTC. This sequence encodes CASSLAVFRGNEQFF.

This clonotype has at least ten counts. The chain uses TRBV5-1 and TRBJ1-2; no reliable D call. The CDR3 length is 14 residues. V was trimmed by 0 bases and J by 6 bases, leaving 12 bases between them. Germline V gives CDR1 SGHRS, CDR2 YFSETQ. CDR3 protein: CASSLAQRDNGYTF. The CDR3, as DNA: TGCGCCAGCAGCTTGGCCCAGCGGGATAATGGCTACACCTTC.

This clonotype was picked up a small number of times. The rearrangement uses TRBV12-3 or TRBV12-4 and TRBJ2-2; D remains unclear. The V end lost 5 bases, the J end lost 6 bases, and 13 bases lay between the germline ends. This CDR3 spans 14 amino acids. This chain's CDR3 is CASSLTVSPGELFF. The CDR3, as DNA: TGTGCCAGCAGTCTCACAGTTTCCCCCGGGGAGCTGTTTTTT.

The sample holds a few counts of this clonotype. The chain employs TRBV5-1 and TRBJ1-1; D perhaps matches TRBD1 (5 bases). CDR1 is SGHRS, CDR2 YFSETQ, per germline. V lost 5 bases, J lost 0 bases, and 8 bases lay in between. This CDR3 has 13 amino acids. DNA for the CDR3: TGCGCCAGCAGTACAGGCATGAACACTGAAGCTTTCTTT. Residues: CASSTGMNTEAFF.

Here the CDR3 DNA reads TGTGCCAGCAGAGACCGGGACTTAGCCTACGAGCAGTACTTC. This sequence encodes CASRDRDLAYEQYF. The chain employs TRBV6-2 or TRBV6-3 and TRBJ2-7; tentative D call: TRBD2 (6 bases). The CDR3 is made up of 14 amino acids. The V and J ends lost 6 bases and 2 bases respectively, with 14 bases between them. Germline CDR1 is MNHEY and CDR2 is SVGEGT.

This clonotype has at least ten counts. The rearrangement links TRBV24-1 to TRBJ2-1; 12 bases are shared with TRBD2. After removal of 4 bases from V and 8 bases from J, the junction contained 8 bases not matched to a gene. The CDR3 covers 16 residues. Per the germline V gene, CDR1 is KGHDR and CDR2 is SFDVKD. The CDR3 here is CATSDGTSGGRDEQFF. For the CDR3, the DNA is TGTGCCACCAGTGACGGAACTAGCGGGGGGCGGGATGAGCAGTTCTTC.

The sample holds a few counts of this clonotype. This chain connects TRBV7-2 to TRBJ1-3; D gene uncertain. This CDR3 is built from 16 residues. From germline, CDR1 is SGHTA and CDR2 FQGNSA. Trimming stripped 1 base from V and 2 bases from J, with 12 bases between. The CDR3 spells CASSLGGKHTGNTIYF. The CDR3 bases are TGTGCCAGCAGCTTAGGGGGAAAACATACTGGAAACACCATATATTTT.

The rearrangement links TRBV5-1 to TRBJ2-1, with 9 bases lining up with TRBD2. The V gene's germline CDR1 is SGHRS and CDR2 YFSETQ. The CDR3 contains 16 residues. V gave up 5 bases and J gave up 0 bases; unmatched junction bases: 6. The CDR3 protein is CASRPVSGSSYNEQFF. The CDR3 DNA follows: TGCGCCAGCAGACCGGTTAGCGGGAGCTCCTACAATGAGCAGTTCTTC.

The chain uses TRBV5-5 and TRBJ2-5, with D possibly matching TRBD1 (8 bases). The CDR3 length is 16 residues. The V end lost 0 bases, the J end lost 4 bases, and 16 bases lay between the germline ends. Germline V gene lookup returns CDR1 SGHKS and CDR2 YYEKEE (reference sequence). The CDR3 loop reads CASSLEPQGEGETQYF. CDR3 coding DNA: TGTGCCAGCAGCTTGGAGCCACAGGGGGAGGGAGAGACCCAGTACTTC.

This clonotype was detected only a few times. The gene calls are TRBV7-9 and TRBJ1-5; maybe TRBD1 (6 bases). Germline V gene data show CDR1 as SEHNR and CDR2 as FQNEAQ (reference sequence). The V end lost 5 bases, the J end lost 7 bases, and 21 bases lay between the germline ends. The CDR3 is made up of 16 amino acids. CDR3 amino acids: CASSAWKGGRRQPQHF. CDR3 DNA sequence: TGTGCCAGCAGCGCCTGGAAAGGGGGGCGTAGACAGCCCCAGCATTTT.

CDR3 amino acids: CASSLATSGGDGELFF. CDR3 sequence (DNA): TGTGCCAGCAGCTTGGCCACTAGCGGGGGGGACGGGGAGCTGTTTTTT. The chain carries TRBV5-4 and TRBJ2-2; 13 positions match TRBD2. Per the germline V gene, CDR1 is SGHNT and CDR2 is YYREEE (reference sequence). The CDR3 runs 16 residues. Trimming removed 0 bases from V and 7 bases from J; junction bases left unmatched: 3.

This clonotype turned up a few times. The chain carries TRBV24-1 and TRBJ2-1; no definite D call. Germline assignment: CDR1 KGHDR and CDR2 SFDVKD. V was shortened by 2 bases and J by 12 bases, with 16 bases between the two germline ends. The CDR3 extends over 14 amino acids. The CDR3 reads CATSDSAPTDAQFF. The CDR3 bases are TGTGCCACCAGTGATTCCGCTCCCACGGATGCGCAGTTCTTC.

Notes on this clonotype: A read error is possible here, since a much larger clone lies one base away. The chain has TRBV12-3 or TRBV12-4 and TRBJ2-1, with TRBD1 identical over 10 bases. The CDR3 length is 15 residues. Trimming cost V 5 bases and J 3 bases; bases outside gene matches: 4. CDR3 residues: CASSTRDRGYNEQFF. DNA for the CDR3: TGTGCCAGCAGTACCCGGGACAGGGGCTACAATGAGCAGTTCTTC.

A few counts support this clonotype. The CDR3 region has the DNA TGTGCCAGCAGCCCCGCAGGGGGAATCAATCAGCCCCAGCATTTT. It encodes CASSPAGGINQPQHF. The V and J genes are TRBV28 and TRBJ1-5, with 7 bases aligning to TRBD1. This CDR3 is 15 amino acids long. CDR1 and CDR2 (germline): MDHEN, SYDVKM. J was trimmed by 3 bases and V by 6 bases; bases with no gene match: 8.

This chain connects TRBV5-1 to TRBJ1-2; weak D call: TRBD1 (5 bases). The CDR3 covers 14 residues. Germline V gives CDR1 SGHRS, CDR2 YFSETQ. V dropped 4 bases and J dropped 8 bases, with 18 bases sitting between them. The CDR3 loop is CASSPQGAVGGYTF. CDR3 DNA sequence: TGCGCCAGCAGCCCCCAGGGCGCTGTAGGCGGCTACACCTTC.

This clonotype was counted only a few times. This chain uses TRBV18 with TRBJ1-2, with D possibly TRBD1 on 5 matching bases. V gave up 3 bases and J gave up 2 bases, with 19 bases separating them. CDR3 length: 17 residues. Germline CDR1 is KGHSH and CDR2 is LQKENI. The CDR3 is CASSPGTPRRQNYGYTF. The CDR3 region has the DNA TGTGCCAGCTCACCCGGGACCCCGCGGCGGCAAAACTATGGCTACACCTTC.

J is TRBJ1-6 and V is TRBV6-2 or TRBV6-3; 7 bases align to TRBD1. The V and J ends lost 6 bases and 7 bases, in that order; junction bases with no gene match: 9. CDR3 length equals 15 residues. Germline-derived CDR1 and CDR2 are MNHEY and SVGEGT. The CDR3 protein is CASRIPDRANSPLHF. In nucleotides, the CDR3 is TGTGCCAGCAGGATACCCGACAGGGCGAATTCACCCCTCCACTTT.

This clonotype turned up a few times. CDR3 residues: CASREREFRETQYF. The CDR3 DNA reads as TGTGCCAGCAGAGAGCGGGAGTTCCGGGAGACCCAGTACTTC. V and J are TRBV6-1 and TRBJ2-5; 8 bases are a match to TRBD2. Germline V lookup: CDR1 MNHNS, CDR2 SASEGT. This CDR3 has 14 amino acids. V lost 6 bases and J lost 5; bases outside the gene matches: 8.

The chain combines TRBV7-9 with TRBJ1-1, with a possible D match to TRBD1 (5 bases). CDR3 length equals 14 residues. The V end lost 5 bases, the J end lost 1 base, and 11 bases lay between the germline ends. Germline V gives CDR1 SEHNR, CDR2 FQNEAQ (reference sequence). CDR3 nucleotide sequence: TGTGCCAGCAGCCAAAACCAGGGGAACACTGAAGCTTTCTTT. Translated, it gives CASSQNQGNTEAFF.

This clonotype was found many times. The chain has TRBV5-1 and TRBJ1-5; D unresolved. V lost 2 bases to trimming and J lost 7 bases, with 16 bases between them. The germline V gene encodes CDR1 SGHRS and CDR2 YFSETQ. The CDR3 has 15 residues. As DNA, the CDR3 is TGCGCCAGCAGCTTAAATGGCGGCGGGAACCAGCCCCAGCATTTT. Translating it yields CASSLNGGGNQPQHF.